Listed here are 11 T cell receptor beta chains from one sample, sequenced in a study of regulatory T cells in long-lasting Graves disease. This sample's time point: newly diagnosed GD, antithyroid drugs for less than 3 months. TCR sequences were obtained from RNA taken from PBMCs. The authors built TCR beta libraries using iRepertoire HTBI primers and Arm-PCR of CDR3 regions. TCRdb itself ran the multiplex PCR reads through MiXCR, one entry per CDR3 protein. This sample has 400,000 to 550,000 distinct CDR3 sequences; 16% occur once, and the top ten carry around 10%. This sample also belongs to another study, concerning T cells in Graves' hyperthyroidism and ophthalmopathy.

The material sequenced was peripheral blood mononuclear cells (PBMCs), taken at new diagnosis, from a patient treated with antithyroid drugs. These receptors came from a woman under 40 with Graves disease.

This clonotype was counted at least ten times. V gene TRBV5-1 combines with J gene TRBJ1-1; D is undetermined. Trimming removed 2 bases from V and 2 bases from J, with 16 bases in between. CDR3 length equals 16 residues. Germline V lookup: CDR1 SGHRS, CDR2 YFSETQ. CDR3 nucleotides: TGCGCCAGCAGCTTCGGGGAGGCGGAAATCAACACTGAAGCTTTCTTT. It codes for CASSFGEAEINTEAFF.

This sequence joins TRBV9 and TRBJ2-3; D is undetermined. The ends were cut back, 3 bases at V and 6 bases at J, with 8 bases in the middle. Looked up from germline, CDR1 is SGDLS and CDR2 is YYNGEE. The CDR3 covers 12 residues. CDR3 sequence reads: CASSAYRDTQYF. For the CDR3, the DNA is TGTGCCAGCAGCGCTTATAGGGATACGCAGTATTTT.

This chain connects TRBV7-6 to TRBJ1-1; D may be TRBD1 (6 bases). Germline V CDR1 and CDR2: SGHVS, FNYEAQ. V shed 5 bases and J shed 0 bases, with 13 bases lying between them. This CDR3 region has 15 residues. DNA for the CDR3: TGTGCCAGCAGCCCTGAGGACAGTTTGAACACTGAAGCTTTCTTT. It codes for CASSPEDSLNTEAFF.

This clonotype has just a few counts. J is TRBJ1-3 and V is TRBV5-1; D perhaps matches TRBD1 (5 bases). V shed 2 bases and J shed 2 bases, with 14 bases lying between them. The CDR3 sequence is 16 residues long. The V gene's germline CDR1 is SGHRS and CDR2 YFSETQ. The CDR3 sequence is CASSFLGGETGNTIYF. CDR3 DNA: TGCGCCAGCAGCTTCCTGGGGGGGGAAACTGGAAACACCATATATTTT.

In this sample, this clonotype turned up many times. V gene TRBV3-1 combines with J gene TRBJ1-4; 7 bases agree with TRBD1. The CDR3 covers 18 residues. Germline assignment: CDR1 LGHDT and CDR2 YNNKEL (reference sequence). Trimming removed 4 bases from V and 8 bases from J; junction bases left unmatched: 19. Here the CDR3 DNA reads TGTGCCAGCAGCCCCCGGCCGCCAGGACAGGCCTACATGGAAAAACTGTTTTTT. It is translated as CASSPRPPGQAYMEKLFF.

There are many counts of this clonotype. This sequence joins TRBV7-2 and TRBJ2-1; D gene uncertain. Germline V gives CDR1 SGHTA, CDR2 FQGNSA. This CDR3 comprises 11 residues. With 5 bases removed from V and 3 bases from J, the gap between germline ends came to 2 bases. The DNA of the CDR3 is TGTGCCAGCAGCGACTACAATGAGCAGTTCTTC. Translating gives CASSDYNEQFF.

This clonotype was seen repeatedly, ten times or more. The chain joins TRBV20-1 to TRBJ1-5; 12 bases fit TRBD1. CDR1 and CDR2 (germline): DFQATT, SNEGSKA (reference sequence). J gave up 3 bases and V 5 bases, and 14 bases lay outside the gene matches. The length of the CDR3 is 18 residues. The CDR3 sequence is CSAEPGTGGELTNQPQHF. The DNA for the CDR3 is TGCAGTGCTGAACCCGGGACAGGGGGCGAGTTGACCAATCAGCCCCAGCATTTT.

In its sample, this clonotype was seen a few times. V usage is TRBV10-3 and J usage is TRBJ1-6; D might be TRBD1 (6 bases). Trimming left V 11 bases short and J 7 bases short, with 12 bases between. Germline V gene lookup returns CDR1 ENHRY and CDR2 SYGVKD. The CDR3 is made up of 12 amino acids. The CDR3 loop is CAARGDNSPLHF. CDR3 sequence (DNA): TGTGCCGCCAGGGGAGACAATTCACCCCTCCACTTT.

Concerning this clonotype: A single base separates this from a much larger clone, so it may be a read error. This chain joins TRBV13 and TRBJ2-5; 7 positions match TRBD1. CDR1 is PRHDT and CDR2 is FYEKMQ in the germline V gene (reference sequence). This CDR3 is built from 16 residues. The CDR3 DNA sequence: TGTGCCAGCAGCTTAAGGCACTACGGGACAGAAGATACCCAGTACTTC. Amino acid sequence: CASSLRHYGTEDTQYF.

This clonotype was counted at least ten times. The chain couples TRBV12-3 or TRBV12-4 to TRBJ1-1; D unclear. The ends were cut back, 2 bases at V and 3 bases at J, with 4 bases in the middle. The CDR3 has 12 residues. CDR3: CASSLWYTEAFF. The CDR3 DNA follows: TGTGCCAGCAGTTTATGGTACACTGAAGCTTTCTTT.

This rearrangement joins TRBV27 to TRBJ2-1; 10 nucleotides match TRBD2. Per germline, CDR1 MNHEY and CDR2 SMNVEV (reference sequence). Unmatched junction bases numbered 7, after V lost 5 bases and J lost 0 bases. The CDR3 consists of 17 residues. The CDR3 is CASSPPASGSSYNEQFF. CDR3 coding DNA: TGTGCCAGCAGTCCACCGGCTAGCGGGAGCTCCTACAATGAGCAGTTCTTC.